This T cell receptor beta chain is from a study of T cells in Graves' hyperthyroidism and ophthalmopathy. About the research overall: It was at initial diagnosis, before any treatment, that peripheral blood was collected. The study, taken as a whole, reports: Most expanded thyroid clonotypes above 0.001 recurred in blood. It was a median approximately 7.1 months before onset that the model predicted ophthalmopathy.

Ten or more counts support this clonotype. The antigen is not known. The TCR beta CDR3 regions underwent amplification using RNA transcripts as the source. During a first-round RT-PCR of the TCR CDR3, the HTBI primer set was used. MiXCR, run by TCRdb on the multiplex PCR reads, gives a single entry per CDR3 protein. The sample contains hundreds of thousands of distinct CDR3 sequences, roughly 15% of which appear only once. CDR3 length equals 15 residues. V gave up 3 bases and J gave up 5 bases; unmatched junction bases: 6. Ophthalmopathy in the patients scored at least 3 on Clinical Activity Score and at least 4 on NOSPECS grade, lasting under 3 months.

The chain recombines TRBV12-3 or TRBV12-4 with TRBJ2-1; 8 positions match TRBD2. The origin of this receptor is a woman in her 50s with Graves' ophthalmopathy. The specimen sequenced was blood. The CDR3 loop reads CASSFGLAGNNEQFF. DNA of the CDR3: TGTGCCAGCAGTTTTGGGCTAGCGGGCAACAATGAGCAGTTCTTC.